Listed here are 2 T cell receptor beta chains from one sample, sequenced in a study of control samples from healthy donors and cancer patients. The assay was immunoSEQ multiplex PCR, and TCRdb's table has in-frame clones only and misses some. The table records roughly 120,000 clones, about 95% of them present only once. The sequenced sample was blood. These receptor sequences come from a man aged 30 to 45 in good health.

Note on this clone: The sample contains more than one DNA sequence encoding this CDR3. This chain connects TRBV5-1 to TRBJ1-1, with D perhaps matching TRBD1 (5 bases). Germline V gene lookup returns CDR1 SGHRS and CDR2 YFSETQ. CDR3 length: 13 amino acids. Trimming removed 1 base from V and 1 base from J, with 5 bases in between. The CDR3 sequence is CASSLTGNTEAFF. The CDR3 DNA reads as TGCGCCAGCAGCTTGACAGGGAACACTGAAGCTTTCTTT.

The rearrangement uses TRBV2 and TRBJ1-2, with D unresolved. V shed 7 bases and J shed 4 bases, with 7 bases lying between them. Germline CDR1 SNHLY, CDR2 FYNNEI. The CDR3 covers 11 residues. This CDR3 is CASTMTYGYTF. The CDR3 nucleotides read TGTGCCAGCACCATGACCTATGGCTACACCTTC.